This T cell receptor beta chain is from a study of identical twins. Overall study results and limits: The abundant beta clonotypes from cord blood had fewer insertions, and memory repertoires had none of this.

The count of this clonotype is one. Antigen: not known. Template switching introduced a universal primer site, and the cDNA bore unique molecular identifiers. TCRdb passed the 5' RACE reads through MiXCR, listing each CDR3 protein once. The sample has more than 400,000 distinct CDR3 sequences; approximately 14% are singletons. V lost 5 bases to trimming and J lost 3 bases, with 10 bases between them. In germline, CDR1 is LGHNA, CDR2 YNFKEQ. The length of the CDR3 is 14 residues. The donor group consisted entirely of healthy Caucasians. This same sample was also taken into another study, of yellow fever vaccine responses in identical twins.

The sequenced material came from CD4+ T cells sorted from blood. The receptor was derived from a woman aged 18-29 years in good health. The rearrangement uses TRBV4-2 and TRBJ1-4, with D unclear. CDR3 in DNA: TGTGCCAGCAGCTTACAGAGCGCTAATGAAAAACTGTTTTTT. It translates to CASSLQSANEKLFF.